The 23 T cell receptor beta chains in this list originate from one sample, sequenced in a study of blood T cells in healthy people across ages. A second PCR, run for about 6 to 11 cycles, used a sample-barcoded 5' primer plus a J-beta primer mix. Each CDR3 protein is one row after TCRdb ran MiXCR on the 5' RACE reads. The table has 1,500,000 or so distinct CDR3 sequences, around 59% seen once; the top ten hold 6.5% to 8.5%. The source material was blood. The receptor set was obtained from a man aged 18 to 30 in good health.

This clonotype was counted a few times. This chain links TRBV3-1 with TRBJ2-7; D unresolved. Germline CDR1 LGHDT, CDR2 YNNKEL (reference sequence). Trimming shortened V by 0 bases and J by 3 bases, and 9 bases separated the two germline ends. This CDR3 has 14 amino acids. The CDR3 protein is CASSQEYSGYEQYF. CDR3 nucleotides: TGTGCCAGCAGCCAAGAGTATTCCGGCTACGAGCAGTACTTC.

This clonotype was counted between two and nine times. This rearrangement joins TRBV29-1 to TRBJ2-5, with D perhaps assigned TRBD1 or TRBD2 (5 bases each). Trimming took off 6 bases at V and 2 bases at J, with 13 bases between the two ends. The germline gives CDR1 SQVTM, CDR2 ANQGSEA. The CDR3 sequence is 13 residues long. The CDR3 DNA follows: TGCAGCGTCCGGGACCCCTTACAAGAGACCCAGTACTTC. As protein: CSVRDPLQETQYF.

The CDR3 DNA reads as TGCAGCGCCCTCAGTGGGGAGACCCAGTACTTC. Its translation is CSALSGETQYF. This chain joins TRBV29-1 and TRBJ2-5; no clear D. The CDR3 length is 11 residues. Germline V lookup: CDR1 SQVTM, CDR2 ANQGSEA. V lost 7 bases and J 5 bases, leaving 11 bases between the germline ends.

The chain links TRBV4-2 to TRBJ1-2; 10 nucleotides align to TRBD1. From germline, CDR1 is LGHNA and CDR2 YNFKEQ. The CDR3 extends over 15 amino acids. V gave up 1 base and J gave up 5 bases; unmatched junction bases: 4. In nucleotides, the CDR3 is TGTGCCAGCAGCCAAGGACAGGGGGCCCCTTATGGCTACACCTTC. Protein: CASSQGQGAPYGYTF.

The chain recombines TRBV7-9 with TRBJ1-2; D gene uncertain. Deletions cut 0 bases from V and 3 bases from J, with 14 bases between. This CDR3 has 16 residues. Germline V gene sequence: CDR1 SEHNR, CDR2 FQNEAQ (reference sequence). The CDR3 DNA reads TGTGCCAGCAGCTTAGCGGTCGAATTCGGGCACTATGGCTACACCTTC. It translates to CASSLAVEFGHYGYTF.

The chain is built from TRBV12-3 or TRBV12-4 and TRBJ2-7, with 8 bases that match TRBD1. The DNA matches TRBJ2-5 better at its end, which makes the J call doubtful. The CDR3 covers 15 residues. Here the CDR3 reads CASTRTGRKEETQYF. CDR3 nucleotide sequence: TGTGCCAGCACTCGGACAGGGCGAAAGGAAGAGACCCAGTACTTC.

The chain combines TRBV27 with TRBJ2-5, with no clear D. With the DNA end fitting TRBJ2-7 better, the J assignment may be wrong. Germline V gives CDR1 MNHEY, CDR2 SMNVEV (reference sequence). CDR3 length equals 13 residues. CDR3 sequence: CASSVTLRSEQYF. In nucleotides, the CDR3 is TGTGCCAGCAGTGTAACCCTTCGTAGCGAGCAGTACTTC.

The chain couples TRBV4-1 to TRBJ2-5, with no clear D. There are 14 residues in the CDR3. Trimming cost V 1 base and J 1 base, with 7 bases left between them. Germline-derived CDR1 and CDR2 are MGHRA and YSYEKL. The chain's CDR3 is CASSQVPLQETQYF. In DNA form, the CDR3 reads TGCGCCAGCAGCCAAGTACCCCTCCAAGAGACCCAGTACTTC.

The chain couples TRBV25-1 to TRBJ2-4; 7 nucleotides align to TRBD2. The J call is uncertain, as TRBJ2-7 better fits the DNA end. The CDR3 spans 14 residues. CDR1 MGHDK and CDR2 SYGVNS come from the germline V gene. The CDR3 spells CASSDAGVLGEQYF. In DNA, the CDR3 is TGTGCCAGCAGTGATGCGGGAGTTTTGGGCGAGCAGTACTTC.

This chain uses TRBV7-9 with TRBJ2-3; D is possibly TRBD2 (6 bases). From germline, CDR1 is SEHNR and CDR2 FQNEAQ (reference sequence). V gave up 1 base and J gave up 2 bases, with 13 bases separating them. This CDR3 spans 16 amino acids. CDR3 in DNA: TGTGCCAGCAGCTTAGGCCGGGACTCAAACACAGATACGCAGTATTTT. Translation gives CASSLGRDSNTDTQYF.

The CDR3 nucleotides are TGTGCCACCTGCGTAGGGACTAGGGGCTACGAGCAGTACTTC. It yields the protein CATCVGTRGYEQYF. The chain links TRBV6-2 or TRBV6-3 to TRBJ2-7; 8 bases agree with TRBD2. J was trimmed by 3 bases and V by 10 bases; bases with no gene match: 11. The germline CDR1 and CDR2 sequences are MNHEY and SVGEGT. This CDR3 contains 14 residues.

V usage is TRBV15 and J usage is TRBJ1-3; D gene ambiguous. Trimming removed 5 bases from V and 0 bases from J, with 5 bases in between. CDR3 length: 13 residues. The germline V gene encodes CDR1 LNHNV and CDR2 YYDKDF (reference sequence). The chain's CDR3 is CATSAYSGNTIYF. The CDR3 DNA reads TGTGCCACCAGCGCCTACTCTGGAAACACCATATATTTT.

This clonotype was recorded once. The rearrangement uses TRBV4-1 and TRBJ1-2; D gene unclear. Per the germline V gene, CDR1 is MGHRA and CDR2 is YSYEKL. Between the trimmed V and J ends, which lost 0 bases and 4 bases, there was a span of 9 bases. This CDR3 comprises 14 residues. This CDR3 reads CASSQEARFYGYTF. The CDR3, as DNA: TGCGCCAGCAGCCAAGAAGCCAGGTTCTATGGCTACACCTTC.

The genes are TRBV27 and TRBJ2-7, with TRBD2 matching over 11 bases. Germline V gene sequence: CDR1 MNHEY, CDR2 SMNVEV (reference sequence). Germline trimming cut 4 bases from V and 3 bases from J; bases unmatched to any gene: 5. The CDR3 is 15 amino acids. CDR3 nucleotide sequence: TGTGCCAGCAGTTCATCGACTAGCGGGGACTACGAGCAGTACTTC. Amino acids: CASSSSTSGDYEQYF.

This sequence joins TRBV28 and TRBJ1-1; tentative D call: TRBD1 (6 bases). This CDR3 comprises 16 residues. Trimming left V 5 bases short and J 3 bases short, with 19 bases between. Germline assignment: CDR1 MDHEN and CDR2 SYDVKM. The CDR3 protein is CASSPVGAGWDTEAFF. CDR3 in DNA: TGTGCCAGCAGTCCCGTGGGGGCCGGTTGGGACACTGAAGCTTTCTTT.

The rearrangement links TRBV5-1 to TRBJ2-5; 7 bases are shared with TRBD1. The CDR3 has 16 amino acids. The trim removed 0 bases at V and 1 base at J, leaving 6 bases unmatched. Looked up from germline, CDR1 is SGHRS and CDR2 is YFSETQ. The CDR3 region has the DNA TGCGCCAGCAGCTTGGATCCGTGGACAGGCCAAGAGACCCAGTACTTC. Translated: CASSLDPWTGQETQYF.

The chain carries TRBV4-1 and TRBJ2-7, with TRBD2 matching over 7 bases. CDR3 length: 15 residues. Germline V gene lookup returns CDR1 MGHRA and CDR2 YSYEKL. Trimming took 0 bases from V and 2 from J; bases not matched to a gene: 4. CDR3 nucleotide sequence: TGCGCCAGCAGCCAAGATACAGCGGGAACCTACGAGCAGTACTTC. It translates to CASSQDTAGTYEQYF.

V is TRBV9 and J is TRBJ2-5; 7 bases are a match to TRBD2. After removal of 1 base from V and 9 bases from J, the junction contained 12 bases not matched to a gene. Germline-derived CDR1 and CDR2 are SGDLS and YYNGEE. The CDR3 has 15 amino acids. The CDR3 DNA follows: TGTGCCAGCAGCGTATTTGCGGGGACTGCGGGGGCCCAGTACTTC. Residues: CASSVFAGTAGAQYF.

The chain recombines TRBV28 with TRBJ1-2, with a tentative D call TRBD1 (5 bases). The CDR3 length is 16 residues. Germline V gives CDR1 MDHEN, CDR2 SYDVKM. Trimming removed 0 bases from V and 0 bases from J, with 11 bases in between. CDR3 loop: CASSLWGTVTNYGYTF. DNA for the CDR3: TGTGCCAGCAGTTTATGGGGGACTGTGACTAACTATGGCTACACCTTC.

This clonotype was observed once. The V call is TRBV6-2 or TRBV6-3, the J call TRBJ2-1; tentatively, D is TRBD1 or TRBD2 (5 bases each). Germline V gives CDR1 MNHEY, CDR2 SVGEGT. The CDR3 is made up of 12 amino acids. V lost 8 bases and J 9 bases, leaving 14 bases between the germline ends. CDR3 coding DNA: TGTGCCAGCGGCAGTGGGGGAGCTGAGCAGTTCTTC. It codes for CASGSGGAEQFF.

CDR3 sequence (DNA): TGCGCCAGCAGCCCCCTGGTCGGGACAGGGGCCCCAGATACGCAGTATTTT. Translated, it gives CASSPLVGTGAPDTQYF. The V gene is TRBV4-3, the J gene TRBJ2-3; the match to TRBD1 covers 10 bases. The CDR3 covers 17 residues. Germline CDR1 LGHNA, CDR2 YSLEER. V was clipped by 4 bases and J by 4 bases; unmatched bases: 11.

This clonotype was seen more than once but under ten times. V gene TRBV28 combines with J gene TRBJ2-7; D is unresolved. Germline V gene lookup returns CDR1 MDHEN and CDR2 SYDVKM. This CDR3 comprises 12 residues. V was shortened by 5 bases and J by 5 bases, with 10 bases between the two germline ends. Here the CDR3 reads CASSTTGDEQYF. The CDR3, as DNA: TGTGCCAGCAGTACCACGGGTGACGAGCAGTACTTC.

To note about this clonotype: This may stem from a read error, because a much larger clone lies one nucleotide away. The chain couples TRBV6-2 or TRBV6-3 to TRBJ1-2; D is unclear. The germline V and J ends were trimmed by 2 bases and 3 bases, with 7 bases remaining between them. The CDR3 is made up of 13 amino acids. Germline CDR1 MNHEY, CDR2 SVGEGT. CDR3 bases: TGTGCCAGCAGTTACGGGCCGGACTATGGCTACACCTTC. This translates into CASSYGPDYGYTF.